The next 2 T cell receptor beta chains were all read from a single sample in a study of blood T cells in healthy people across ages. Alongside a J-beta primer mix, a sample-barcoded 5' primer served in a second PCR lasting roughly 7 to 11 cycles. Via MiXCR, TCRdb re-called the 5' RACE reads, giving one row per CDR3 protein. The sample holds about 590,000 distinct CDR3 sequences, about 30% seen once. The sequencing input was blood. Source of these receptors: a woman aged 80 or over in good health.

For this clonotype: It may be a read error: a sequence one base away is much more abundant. The CDR3 DNA follows: TGTGCCACCACCCTTACGGACGTTTCTTACATTTCCTACGAGCAGTACTTC. Amino acids: CATTLTDVSYISYEQYF. V and J are TRBV2 and TRBJ2-7; D not certain. Germline CDR1 SNHLY, CDR2 FYNNEI. Trimming left V 10 bases short and J 1 base short, with 26 bases between. The CDR3 has 17 residues.

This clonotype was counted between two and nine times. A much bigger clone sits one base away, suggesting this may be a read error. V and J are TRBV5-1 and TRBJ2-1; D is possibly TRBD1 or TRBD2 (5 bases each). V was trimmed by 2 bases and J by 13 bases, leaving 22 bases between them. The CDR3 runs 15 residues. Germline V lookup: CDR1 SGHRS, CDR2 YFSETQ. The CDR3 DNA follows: TGCGCCAGCAGCTTTCTTTTGGGGGACCAAGAGACCCAGTTCTTC. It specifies CASSFLLGDQETQFF.